These 4 T cell receptor beta chains came from one sample sequenced in a study of human T cells and chemical hapten exposure. TCRdb reanalysed the RACE reads using MiXCR and keeps one entry per CDR3 protein. Altogether roughly 200,000 distinct CDR3 sequences are present, around 20% being singletons, with the ten largest covering over 6.5%. Time point indicated: patch test 1, 2 weeks after DPC sensitization. Treatment here: therapeutic diphenylcyclopropenone sensitization with weekly scalp DPC. The sample in question was whole blood, obtained in connection with sensitization to the hapten diphenylcyclopropenone (DPC). The receptor source for this set is a woman aged 50 to 60 with alopecia areata. Some clones in this sample may be carry-over from other donors' samples.

The rearrangement joins TRBV5-1 to TRBJ2-2, with 13 bases identical to TRBD2. The germline CDR1 and CDR2 sequences are SGHRS and YFSETQ. The CDR3 sequence is 18 residues long. The trim removed 4 bases at V and 5 bases at J, leaving 11 bases unmatched. The CDR3 nucleotides read TGCGCCAGCAGCGTGGGCGGACTAGCGGGAGCGGGAACCGGGGAGCTGTTTTTT. This gives the protein CASSVGGLAGAGTGELFF.

The sample holds a few counts of this clonotype. The rearrangement joins TRBV18 to TRBJ1-2, with D perhaps matching TRBD1 (6 bases). V was shortened by 3 bases and J by 8 bases, with 16 bases between the two germline ends. This CDR3 has 14 amino acids. Germline V lookup: CDR1 KGHSH, CDR2 LQKENI. CDR3 amino acids: CASSPLANREGYTF. In nucleotides, the CDR3 is TGTGCCAGCTCACCGCTTGCAAACAGGGAAGGCTACACCTTC. Variable domain in full (rest from reference TRBV18 and TRBJ1-2): NAGVMQNPRHLVRRRGQEARLRCSPMKGHSHVYWYRQLPEEGLKFMVYLQKENIIDESGMPKERFSAEFPKEGPSILRIQQVVRGDSAAYFCASSPLANREGYTFGSGTRLTVV.

This clonotype turned up a few times. The chain carries TRBV5-1 and TRBJ2-1; either TRBD1 or TRBD2 may fit D (5 bases each). V was trimmed by 0 bases and J by 11 bases, leaving 21 bases between them. CDR3 size: 16 residues. Germline V gene data show CDR1 as SGHRS and CDR2 as YFSETQ. For the CDR3, the DNA is TGCGCCAGCAGCTTGGGTAGGACATCGGGGCGAGCGCAGCAGTTCTTC. Translated, it gives CASSLGRTSGRAQQFF.

A few counts support this clonotype. V usage is TRBV29-1 and J usage is TRBJ1-2; D perhaps matches TRBD1 (5 bases). The CDR3 is 12 residues long. V was trimmed by 2 bases and J by 7 bases, leaving 11 bases between them. Germline V gives CDR1 SQVTM, CDR2 ANQGSEA. The CDR3 DNA follows: TGCAGCGTTGAAACAGGAACGTTTGGCTACACCTTC. It yields the protein CSVETGTFGYTF.